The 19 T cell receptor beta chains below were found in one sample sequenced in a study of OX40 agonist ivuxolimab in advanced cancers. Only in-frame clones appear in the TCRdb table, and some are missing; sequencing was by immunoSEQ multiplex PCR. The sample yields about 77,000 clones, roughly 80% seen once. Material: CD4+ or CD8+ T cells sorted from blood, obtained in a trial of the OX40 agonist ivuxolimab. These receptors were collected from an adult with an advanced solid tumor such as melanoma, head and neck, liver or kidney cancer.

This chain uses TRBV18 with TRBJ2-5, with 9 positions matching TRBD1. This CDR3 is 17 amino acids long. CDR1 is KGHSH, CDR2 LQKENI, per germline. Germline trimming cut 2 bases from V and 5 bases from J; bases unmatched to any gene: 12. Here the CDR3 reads CASSPIGQGTTIETQYF. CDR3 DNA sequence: TGTGCCAGCTCACCAATAGGACAGGGGACTACCATCGAGACCCAGTACTTC.

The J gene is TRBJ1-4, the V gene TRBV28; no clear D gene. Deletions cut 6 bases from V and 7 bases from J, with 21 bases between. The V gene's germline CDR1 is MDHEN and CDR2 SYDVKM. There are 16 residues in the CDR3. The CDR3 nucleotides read TGTGCCAGCAGCTTAATAGGGTATACTGAGGGTGAAAAACTGTTTTTT. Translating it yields CASSLIGYTEGEKLFF.

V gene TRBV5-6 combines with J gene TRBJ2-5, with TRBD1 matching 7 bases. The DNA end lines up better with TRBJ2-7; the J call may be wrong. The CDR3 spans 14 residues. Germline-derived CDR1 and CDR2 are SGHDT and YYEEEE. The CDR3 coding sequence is TGTGCCAGCAGAGTGAGACAGGGTTTAAACGAGCAGTACTTC. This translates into CASRVRQGLNEQYF.

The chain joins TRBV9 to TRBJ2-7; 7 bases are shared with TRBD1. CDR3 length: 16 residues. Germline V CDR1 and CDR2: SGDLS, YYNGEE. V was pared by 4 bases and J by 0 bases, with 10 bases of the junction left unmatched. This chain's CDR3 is CASSPQSGTVSYEQYF. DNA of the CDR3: TGTGCCAGCAGCCCACAGTCCGGGACAGTCTCCTACGAGCAGTACTTC.

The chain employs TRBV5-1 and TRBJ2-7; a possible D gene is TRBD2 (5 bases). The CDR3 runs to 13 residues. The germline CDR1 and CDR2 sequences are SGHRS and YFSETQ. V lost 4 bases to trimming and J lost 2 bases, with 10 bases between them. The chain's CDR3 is CASSVDGAYEQYF. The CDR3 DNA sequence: TGCGCCAGCAGCGTAGACGGGGCCTACGAGCAGTACTTC.

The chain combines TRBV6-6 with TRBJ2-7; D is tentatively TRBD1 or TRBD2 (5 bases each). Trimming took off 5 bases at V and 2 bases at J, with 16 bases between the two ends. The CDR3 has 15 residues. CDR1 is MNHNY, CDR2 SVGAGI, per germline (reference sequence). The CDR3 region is CASSQGRSQTYEQYF. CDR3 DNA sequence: TGTGCCAGCAGTCAGGGACGGAGTCAAACCTACGAGCAGTACTTC.

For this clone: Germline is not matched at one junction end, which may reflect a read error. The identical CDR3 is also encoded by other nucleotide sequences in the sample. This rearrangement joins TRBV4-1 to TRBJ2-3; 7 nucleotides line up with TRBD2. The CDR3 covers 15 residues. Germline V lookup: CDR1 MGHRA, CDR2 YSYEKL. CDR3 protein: CASSGGTSDTDTQYF. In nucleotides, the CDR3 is TGTGCCAGCAGCGGAGGCACTAGCGATACAGATACGCAGTATTTT.

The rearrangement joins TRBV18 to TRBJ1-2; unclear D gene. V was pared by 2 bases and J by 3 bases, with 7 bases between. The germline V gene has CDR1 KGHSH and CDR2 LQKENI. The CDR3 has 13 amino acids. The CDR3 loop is CASSPGEDYGYTF. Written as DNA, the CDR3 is TGTGCCAGCTCACCAGGTGAAGACTATGGCTACACCTTC.

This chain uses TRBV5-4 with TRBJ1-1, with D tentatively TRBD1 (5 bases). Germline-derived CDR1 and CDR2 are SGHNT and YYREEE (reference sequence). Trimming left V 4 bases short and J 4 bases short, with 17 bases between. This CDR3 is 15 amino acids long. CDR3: CASSRGRELVTEAFF. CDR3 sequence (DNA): TGTGCCAGCAGCAGAGGCAGGGAACTGGTCACTGAAGCTTTCTTT.

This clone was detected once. CDR3 in DNA: TGTGCCAGTAGTATCCGGGGGTTTCCGGGGGCAGGAGAGACCCAGTACTTC. This translates into CASSIRGFPGAGETQYF. The genes are TRBV19 and TRBJ2-5; D is possibly TRBD1 or TRBD2 (6 bases each). The CDR3 is 17 residues long. Germline values: CDR1 LNHDA, CDR2 SQIVND (reference sequence). V lost 3 bases to trimming and J lost 4 bases, with 21 bases between them.

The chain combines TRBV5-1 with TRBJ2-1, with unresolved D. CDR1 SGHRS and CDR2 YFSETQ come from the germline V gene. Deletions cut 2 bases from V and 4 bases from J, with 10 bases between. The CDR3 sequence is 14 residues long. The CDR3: CASSLGSVYNEQFF. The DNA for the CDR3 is TGCGCCAGCAGCTTAGGGTCCGTTTACAATGAGCAGTTCTTC.

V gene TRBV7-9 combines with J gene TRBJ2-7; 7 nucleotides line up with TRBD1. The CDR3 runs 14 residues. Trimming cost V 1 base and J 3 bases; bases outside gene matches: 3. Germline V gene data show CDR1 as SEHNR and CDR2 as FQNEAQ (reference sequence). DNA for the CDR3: TGTGCCAGCAGCTTAGGACAGGGTCTCTACGAGCAGTACTTC. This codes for CASSLGQGLYEQYF.

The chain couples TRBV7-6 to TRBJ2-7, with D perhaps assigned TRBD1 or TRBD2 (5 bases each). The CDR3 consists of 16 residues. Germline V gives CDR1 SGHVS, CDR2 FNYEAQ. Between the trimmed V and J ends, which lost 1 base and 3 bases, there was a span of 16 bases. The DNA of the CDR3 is TGTGCCAGCAGCTTAGAAAGGGACGGAAGAATCTACGAGCAGTACTTC. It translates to CASSLERDGRIYEQYF.

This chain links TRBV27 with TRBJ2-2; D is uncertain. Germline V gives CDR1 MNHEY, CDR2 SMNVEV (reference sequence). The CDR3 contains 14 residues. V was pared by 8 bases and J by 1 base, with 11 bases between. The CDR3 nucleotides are TGTGCCAGCCGTTGGACGGAGAACACCGGGGAGCTGTTTTTT. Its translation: CASRWTENTGELFF.

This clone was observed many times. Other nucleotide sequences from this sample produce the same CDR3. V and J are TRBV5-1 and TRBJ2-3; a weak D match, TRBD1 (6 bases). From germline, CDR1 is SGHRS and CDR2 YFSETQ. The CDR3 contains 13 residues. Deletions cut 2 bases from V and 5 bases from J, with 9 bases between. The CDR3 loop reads CASSFPGEDTQYF. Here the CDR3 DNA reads TGCGCCAGCAGCTTCCCAGGGGAAGATACGCAGTATTTT.

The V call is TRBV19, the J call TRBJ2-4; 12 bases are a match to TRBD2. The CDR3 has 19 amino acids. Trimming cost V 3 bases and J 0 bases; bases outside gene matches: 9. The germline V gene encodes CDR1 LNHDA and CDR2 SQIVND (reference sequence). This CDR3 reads CASSIRGLAGLRAKNIQYF. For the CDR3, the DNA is TGTGCCAGTAGTATTAGGGGACTAGCGGGTTTAAGAGCCAAAAACATTCAGTACTTC.

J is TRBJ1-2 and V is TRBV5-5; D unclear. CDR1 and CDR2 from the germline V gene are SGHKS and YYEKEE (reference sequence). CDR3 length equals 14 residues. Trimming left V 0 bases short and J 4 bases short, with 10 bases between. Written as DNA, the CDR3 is TGTGCCAGCAGCTTGGTATTGTGGGGCTATGGCTACACCTTC. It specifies CASSLVLWGYGYTF.

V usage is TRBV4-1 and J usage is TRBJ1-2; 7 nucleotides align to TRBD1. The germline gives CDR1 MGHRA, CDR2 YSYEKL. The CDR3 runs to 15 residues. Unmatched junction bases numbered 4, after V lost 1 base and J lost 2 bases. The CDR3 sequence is CASSQVGQLNYGYTF. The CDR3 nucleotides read TGCGCCAGCAGCCAAGTGGGACAGCTCAACTATGGCTACACCTTC.

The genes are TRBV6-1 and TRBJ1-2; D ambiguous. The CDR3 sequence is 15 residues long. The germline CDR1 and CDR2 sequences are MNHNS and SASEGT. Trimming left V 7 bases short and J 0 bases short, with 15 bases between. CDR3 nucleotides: TGTGCCAGCACTGGGGTCCTCAGGTCTAACTATGGCTACACCTTC. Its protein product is CASTGVLRSNYGYTF.